This T cell receptor beta chain came from a study of PD-L1 blockade in urothelial cancer. About the study: Patients commenced atezolizumab at some point between 2014 and 2015, and it was given at 1,200 mg intravenously every 3 weeks.

Into every PCR, synthetic TCR analog templates were spiked. The data were produced by immunoSEQ multiplex PCR, yet TCRdb's version contains in-frame clones alone and is incomplete. This sample has about 50,000 clones; around 80% occur once, and the top ten carry roughly 3.9%. Germline loops: CDR1 SGHTA, CDR2 FQGNSA. V lost 3 bases, J lost 4 bases, and 8 bases stayed unmatched. CDR3 length: 16 amino acids. Time point denoted: pretreatment peripheral blood. Individual patients had between 1 and 8 samples, taken pretreatment and on-treatment. The rearrangement joins TRBV7-2 to TRBJ2-2, with 7 bases aligning to TRBD1. The receptor was derived from a man between 65 and 85 years old with urothelial cancer. The sample consisted of PBMCs, taken around atezolizumab (anti-PD-L1) treatment. As DNA, the CDR3 is TGTGCCAGCAGCTTCCGACAGGGAACGGGCACCGGGGAGCTGTTTTTT. Translating gives CASSFRQGTGTGELFF.